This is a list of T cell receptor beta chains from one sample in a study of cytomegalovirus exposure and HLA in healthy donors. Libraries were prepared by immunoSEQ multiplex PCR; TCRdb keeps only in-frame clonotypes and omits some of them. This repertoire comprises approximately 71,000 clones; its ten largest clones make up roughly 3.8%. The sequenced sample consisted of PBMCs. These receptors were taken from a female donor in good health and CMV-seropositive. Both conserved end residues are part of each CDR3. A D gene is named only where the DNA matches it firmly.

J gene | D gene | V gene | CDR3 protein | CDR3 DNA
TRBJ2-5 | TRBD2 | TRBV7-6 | CASSTGRTSGGDQKGETQYF | TGTGCCAGCAGCACCGGACGGACTAGCGGGGGGGACCAGAAAGGGGAGACCCAGTACTTC
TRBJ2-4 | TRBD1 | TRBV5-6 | CASRTNRDRVRENIQYF | TGTGCCAGCAGAACGAACCGGGACAGGGTTCGGGAAAACATTCAGTACTTC
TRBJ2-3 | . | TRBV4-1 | CASSQEGRGGSTDTQYF | TGCGCCAGCAGCCAAGAAGGTCGAGGGGGTAGCACAGATACGCAGTATTTT
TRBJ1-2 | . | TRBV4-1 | CASSQVRGDYGYTF | TGCGCCAGCAGCCAAGTGAGAGGAGACTATGGCTACACCTTC
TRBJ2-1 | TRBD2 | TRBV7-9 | CASSLTSGGGNEQFF | TGTGCCAGCAGCCTGACTAGCGGGGGGGGCAATGAGCAGTTCTTC
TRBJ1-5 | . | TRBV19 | CASTPQGGNQPQHF | TGTGCCAGTACCCCACAGGGTGGGAATCAGCCCCAGCATTTT
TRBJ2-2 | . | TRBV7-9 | CASSLAGYRAGELFF | TGTGCCAGCAGCTTAGCGGGGTACAGGGCCGGGGAGCTGTTTTTT
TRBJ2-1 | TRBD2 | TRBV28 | CASSQRGGRIEQFF | TGTGCCAGCAGTCAGCGGGGGGGCCGTATTGAGCAGTTCTTC
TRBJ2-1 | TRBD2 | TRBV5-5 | CASSNRLAGGPGNEQFF | TGTGCCAGCAGCAACCGACTAGCGGGAGGGCCGGGCAATGAGCAGTTCTTC
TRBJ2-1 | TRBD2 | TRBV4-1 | CASSQLLAGEWFF | TGCGCCAGCAGCCAACTACTGGCGGGGGAATGGTTCTTC
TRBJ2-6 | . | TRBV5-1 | CASSPTLVGSSGANVLTF | TGCGCCAGCAGCCCCACCCTGGTGGGCTCGTCTGGGGCCAACGTCCTGACTTTC
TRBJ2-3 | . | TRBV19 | CATGAGWDTQYF | TGTGCCACCGGGGCGGGGTGGGATACGCAGTATTTT
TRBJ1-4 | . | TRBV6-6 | CASRPPAGFNEKLFF | TGTGCCAGCAGGCCCCCGGCAGGTTTCAATGAAAAACTGTTTTTT
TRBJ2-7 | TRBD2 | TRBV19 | CASRRTSGSYEQYF | TGTGCCAGTAGGAGGACTAGCGGGAGTTACGAGCAGTACTTC
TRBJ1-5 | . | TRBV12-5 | CASGLVLFGGRRNQPQHF | TGTGCTAGTGGTTTGGTACTTTTCGGGGGAAGACGCAATCAGCCCCAGCATTTT
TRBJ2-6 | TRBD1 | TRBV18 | CASSPRGTGNVLTF | TGTGCCAGCTCACCACGGGGGACAGGGAACGTCCTGACTTTC
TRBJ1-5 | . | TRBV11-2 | CASSLGGQNNQPQHF | TGTGCCAGCAGCTTAGGCGGACAGAACAATCAGCCCCAGCATTTT
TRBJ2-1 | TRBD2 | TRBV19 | CASSGLAGGRNEQFF | TGTGCCAGTAGCGGGCTAGCGGGGGGGCGTAATGAGCAGTTCTTC
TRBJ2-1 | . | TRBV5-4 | CASSLGGEGEQFF | TGTGCCAGCAGCTTGGGGGGGGAAGGTGAGCAGTTCTTC
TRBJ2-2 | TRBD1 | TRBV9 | CASSVVPGGTGELFF | TGTGCCAGCAGCGTAGTACCAGGGGGCACCGGGGAGCTGTTTTTT
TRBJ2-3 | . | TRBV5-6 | CASSHDRTSTDTQYF | TGTGCCAGCAGCCACGACAGAACCAGCACAGATACGCAGTATTTT
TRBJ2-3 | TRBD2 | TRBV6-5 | CASSYSLAGDTQYF | TGTGCCAGCAGTTACTCCCTAGCGGGCGATACGCAGTATTTT
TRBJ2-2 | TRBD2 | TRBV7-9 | CASSPRTSGGDTGELFF | TGTGCCAGCAGCCCGAGGACTAGCGGGGGGGACACCGGGGAGCTGTTTTTT
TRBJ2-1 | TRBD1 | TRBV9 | CASSVGDRGYNEQFF | TGTGCCAGCAGCGTAGGGGACAGAGGCTACAATGAGCAGTTCTTC
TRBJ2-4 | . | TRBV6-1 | CASSEGGARAKNIQYF | TGTGCCAGCAGTGAAGGTGGGGCCAGGGCCAAAAACATTCAGTACTTC
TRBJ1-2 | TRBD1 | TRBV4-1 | CASSQRTGLTLYGYTF | TGCGCCAGCAGCCAAAGGACAGGCCTAACCCTCTATGGCTACACCTTC
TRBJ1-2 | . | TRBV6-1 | CASSPTPGNYGYTF | TGTGCCAGCTCGCCCACTCCCGGTAACTATGGCTACACCTTC
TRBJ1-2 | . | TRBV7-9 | CASLGGLYGYTF | TGTGCCAGCCTGGGGGGACTCTATGGCTACACCTTC
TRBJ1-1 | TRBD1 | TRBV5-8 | CASSQKDREVTEAFF | TGTGCCAGCAGCCAAAAAGACAGGGAAGTCACTGAAGCTTTCTTT
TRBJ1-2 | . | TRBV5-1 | CASREGTTNYGYTF | TGCGCCAGCAGGGAGGGAACCACTAACTATGGCTACACCTTC
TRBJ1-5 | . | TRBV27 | CASSLNSGGQPQHF | TGTGCCAGCAGTCTAAACTCAGGAGGTCAGCCCCAGCATTTT
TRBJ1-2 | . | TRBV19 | CASSIDAGRYGYTF | TGTGCCAGTAGTATAGATGCAGGGAGGTATGGCTACACCTTC
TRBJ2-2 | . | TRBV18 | CASSVEPGSTGELFF | TGTGCCAGCTCCGTAGAACCGGGGTCCACCGGGGAGCTGTTTTTT
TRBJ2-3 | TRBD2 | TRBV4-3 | CASSLMGSGGPDTQYF | TGCGCCAGCAGCCTCATGGGCTCGGGGGGGCCAGATACGCAGTATTTT
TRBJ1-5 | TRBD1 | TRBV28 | CAITGQDGQTQHF | TGTGCCATTACGGGACAGGATGGTCAGACCCAGCATTTT
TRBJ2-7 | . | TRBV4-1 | CASSQARLTYEQYF | TGCGCCAGCAGCCAAGCTCGACTGACCTACGAGCAGTACTTC
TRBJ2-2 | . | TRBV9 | CASSVEFLNTGELFF | TGTGCCAGCAGCGTAGAATTCCTAAACACCGGGGAGCTGTTTTTT
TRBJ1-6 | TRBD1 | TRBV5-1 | CASSAGTGSSSPLHF | TGCGCCAGCAGCGCCGGGACAGGGTCCTCTTCACCCCTCCACTTT
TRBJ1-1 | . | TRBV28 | CASTAPGTIAEAFF | TGTGCCAGCACCGCCCCCGGGACTATAGCTGAAGCTTTCTTT
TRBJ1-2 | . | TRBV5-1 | CASSLDRGSGYTF | TGCGCCAGCAGCTTGGATCGGGGGTCTGGCTACACCTTC
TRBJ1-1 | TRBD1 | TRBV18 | CASSGQGANTEAFF | TGTGCCAGCTCGGGCCAGGGGGCAAACACTGAAGCTTTCTTT
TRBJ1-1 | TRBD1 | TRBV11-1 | CASSRTGGHTEAFF | TGTGCCAGCAGCCGGACAGGGGGACACACTGAAGCTTTCTTT
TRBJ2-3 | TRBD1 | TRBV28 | CASNIQGKDTQYF | TGTGCCAGCAATATACAGGGGAAAGATACGCAGTATTTT
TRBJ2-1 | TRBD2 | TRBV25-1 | CASSDLAGGPQDEQFF | TGTGCCAGCAGTGACCTAGCGGGAGGGCCTCAGGATGAGCAGTTCTTC
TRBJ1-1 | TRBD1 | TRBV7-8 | CASSLAQGASTEAFF | TGTGCCAGCAGCTTAGCGCAGGGGGCGAGTACTGAAGCTTTCTTT
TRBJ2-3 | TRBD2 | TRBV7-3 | CASSLSHSGGGVDTQYF | TGTGCCAGCAGCTTAAGCCACAGCGGGGGTGGGGTAGATACGCAGTATTTT
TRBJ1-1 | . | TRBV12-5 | CASVETVNTEAFF | TGTGCTAGTGTTGAGACAGTGAACACTGAAGCTTTCTTT
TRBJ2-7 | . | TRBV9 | CASSARGAGGDHEQYF | TGTGCCAGCAGCGCCAGGGGGGCGGGAGGCGACCACGAGCAGTACTTC
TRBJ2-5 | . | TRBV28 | CASSRGGRETQYF | TGTGCCAGCAGTAGGGGAGGTAGGGAGACCCAGTACTTC
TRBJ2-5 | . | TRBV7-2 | CASSSGPTETQYF | TGTGCCAGCAGCTCGGGTCCAACAGAGACCCAGTACTTC
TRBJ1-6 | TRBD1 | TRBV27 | CASSLDKGAYSPLHF | TGTGCCAGCAGTTTAGATAAGGGGGCTTATTCACCCCTCCACTTT
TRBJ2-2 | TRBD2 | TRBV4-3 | CASSRIGRGRNTGELFF | TGCGCCAGCAGCCGAATCGGGCGGGGGAGGAACACCGGGGAGCTGTTTTTT
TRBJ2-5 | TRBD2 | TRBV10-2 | CASSVTSGRGETQYF | TGCGCCAGCAGTGTAACTAGCGGGAGGGGGGAGACCCAGTACTTC
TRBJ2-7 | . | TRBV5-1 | CASSLAGWNYEQYF | TGCGCCAGCAGCTTGGCAGGGTGGAACTACGAGCAGTACTTC
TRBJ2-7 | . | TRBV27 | CASRRGQGETYEQYF | TGTGCCAGCAGACGGGGACAAGGTGAGACCTACGAGCAGTACTTC
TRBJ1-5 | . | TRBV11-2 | CASSSSTDTLSNQPQHF | TGTGCCAGCAGTTCGAGTACGGACACCCTTAGCAATCAGCCCCAGCATTTT
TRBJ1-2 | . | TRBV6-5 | CASSYSSGGGYTF | TGTGCCAGCAGTTACTCATCGGGGGGAGGCTACACCTTC
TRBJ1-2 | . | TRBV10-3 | CAISDPGHTNYGYTF | TGTGCCATCAGTGACCCGGGACATACTAACTATGGCTACACCTTC
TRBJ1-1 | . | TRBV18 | CASSLGHQNTEAFF | TGTGCCAGCTCACTGGGACATCAGAACACTGAAGCTTTCTTT